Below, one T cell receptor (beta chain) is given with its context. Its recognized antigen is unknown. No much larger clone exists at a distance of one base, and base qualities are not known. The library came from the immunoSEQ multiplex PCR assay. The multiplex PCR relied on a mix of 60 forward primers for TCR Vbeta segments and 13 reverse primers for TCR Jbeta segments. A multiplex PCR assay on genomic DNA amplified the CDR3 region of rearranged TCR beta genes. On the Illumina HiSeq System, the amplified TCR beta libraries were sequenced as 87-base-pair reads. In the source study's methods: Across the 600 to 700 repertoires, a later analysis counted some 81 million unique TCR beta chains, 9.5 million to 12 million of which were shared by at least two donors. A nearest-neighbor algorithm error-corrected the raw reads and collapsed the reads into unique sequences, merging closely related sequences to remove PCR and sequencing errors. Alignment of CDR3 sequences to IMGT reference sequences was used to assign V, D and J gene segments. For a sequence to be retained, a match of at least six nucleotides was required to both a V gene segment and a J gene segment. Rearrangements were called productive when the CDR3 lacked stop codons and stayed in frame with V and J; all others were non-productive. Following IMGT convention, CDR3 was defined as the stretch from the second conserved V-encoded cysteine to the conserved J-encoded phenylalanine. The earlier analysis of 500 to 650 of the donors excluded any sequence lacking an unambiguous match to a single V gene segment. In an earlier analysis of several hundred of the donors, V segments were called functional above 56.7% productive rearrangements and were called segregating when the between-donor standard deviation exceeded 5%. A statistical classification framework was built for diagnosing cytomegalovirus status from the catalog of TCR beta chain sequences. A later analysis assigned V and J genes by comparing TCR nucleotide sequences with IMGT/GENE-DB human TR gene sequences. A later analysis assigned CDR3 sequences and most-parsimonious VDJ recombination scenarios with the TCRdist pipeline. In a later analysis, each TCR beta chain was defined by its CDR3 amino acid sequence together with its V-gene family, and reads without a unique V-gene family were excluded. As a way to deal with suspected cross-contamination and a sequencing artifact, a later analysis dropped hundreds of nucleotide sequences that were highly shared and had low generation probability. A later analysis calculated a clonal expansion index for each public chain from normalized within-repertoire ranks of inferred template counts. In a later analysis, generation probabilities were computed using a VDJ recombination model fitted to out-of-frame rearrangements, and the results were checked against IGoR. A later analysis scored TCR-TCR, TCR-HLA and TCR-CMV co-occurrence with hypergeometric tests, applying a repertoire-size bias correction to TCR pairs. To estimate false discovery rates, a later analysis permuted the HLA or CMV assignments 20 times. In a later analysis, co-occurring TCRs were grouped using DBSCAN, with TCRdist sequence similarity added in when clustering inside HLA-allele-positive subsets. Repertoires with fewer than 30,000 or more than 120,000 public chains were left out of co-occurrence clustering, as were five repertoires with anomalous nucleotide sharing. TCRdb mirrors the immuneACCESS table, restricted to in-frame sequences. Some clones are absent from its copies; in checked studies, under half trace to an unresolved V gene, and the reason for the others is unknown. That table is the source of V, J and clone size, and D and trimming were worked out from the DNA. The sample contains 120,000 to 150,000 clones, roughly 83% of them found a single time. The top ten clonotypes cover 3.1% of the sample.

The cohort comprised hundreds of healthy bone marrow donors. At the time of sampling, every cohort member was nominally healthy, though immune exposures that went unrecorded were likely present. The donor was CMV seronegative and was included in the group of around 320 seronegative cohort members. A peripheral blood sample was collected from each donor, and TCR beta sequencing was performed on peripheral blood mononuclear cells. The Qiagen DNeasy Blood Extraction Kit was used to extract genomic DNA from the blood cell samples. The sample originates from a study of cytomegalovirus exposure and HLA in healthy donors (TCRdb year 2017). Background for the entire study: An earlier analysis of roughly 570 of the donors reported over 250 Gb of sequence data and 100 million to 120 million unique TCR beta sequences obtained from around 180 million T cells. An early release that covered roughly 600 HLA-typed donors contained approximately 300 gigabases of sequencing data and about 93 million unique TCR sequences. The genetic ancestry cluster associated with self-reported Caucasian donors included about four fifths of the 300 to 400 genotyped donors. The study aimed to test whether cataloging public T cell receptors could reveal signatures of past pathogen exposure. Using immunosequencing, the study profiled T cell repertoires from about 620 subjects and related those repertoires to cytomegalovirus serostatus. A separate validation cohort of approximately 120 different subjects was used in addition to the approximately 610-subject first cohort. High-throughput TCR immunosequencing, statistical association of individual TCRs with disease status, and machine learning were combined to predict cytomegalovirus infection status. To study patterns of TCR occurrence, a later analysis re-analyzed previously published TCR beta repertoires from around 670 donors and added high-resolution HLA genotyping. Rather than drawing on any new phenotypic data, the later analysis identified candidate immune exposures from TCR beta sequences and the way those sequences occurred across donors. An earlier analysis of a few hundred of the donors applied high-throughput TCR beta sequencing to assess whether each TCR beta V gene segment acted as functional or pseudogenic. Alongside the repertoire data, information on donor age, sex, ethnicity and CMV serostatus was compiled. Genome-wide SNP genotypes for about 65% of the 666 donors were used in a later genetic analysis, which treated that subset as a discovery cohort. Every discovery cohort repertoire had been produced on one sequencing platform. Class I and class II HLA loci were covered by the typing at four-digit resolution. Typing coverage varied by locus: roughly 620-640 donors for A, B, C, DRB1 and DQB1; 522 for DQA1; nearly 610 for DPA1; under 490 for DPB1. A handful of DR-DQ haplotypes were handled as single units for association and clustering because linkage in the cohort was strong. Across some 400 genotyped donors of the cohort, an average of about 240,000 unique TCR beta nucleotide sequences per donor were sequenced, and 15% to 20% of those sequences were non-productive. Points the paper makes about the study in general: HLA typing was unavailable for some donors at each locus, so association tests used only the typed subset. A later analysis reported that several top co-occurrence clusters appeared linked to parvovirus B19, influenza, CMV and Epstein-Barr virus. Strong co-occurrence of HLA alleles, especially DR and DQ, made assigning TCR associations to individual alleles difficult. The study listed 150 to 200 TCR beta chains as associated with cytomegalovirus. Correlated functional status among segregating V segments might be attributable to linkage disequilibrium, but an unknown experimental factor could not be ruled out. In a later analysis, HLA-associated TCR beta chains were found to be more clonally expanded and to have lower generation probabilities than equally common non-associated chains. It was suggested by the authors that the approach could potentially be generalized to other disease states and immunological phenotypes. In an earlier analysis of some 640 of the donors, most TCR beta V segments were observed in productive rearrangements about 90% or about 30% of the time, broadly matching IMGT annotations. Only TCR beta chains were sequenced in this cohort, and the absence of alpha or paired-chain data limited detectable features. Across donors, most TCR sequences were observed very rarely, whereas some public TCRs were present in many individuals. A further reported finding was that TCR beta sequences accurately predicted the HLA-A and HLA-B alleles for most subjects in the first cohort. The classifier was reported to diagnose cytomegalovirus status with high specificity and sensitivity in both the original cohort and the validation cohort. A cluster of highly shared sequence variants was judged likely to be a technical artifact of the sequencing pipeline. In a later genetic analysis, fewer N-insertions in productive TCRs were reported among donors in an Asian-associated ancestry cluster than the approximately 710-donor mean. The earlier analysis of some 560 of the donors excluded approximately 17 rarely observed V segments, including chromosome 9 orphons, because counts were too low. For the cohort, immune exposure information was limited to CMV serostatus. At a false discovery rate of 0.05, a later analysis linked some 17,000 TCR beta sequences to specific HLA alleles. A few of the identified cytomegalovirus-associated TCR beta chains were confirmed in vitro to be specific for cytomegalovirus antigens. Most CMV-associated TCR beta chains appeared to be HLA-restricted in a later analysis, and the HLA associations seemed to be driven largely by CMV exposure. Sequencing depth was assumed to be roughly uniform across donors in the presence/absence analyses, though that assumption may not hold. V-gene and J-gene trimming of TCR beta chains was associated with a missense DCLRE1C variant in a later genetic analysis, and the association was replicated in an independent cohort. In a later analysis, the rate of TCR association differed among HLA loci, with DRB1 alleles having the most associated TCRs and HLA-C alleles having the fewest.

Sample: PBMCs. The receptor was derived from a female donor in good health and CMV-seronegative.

In nucleotide form, the sequence is TGCGCCAGCACCGAAGACAGGGACAGAAAGTACTTC. Its product reads: CASTEDRDRKYF. This chain joins TRBV5-1 to TRBJ2-5; TRBD1 aligns with 7 central bases. The germline V gene sets CDR1 to SGHRS and CDR2 to YFSETQ. The cysteine opens and the phenylalanine closes a CDR3 of 12 amino acids. Just the 36-base CDR3 DNA is kept, in frame starting at base 1. Germline trimming: 6 bases from V, 12 bases from J; junction bases outside gene matches: 11.